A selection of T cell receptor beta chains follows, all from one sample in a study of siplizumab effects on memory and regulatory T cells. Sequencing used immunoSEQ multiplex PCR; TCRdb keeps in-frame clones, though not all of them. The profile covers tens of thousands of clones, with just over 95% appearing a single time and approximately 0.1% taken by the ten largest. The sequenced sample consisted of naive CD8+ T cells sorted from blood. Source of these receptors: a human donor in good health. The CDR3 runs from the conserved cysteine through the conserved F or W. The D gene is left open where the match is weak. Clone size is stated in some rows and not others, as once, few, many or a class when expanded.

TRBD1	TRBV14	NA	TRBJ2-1	TGTGCCAGCAGCCAATACGGGACAGCGCCCTCCTACAATGAGCAGTTCTTC	CASSQYGTAPSYNEQFF
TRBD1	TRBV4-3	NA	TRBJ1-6	TGCGCCAGTAAGGGGACAGGGAGCTCACCCCTCCACTTT	CASKGTGSSPLHF
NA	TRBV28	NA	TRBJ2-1	TGTGCCAGCAGGTCACAGGAGCCGAGCTCCTACAATGAGCAGTTCTTC	CASRSQEPSSYNEQFF
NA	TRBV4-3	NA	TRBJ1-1	TGCGCCAGCAGCCAGGGTCCAGGGACGAACACTGAAGCTTTCTTT	CASSQGPGTNTEAFF
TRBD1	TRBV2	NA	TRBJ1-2	TGTGCCAGTTCCGCGGGACAGGGGTTTTTAGGCTACACCTTC	CASSAGQGFLGYTF
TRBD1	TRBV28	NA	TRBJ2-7	TGTGCCAGCAGTCCCTGGGACAGCACCTCCTACGAGCAGTACTTC	CASSPWDSTSYEQYF
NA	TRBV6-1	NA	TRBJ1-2	TGTGCCAGCAGTGACCCGGGAGGGGACCCCTATGGCTACACCTTC	CASSDPGGDPYGYTF
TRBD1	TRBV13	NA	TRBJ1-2	TGTGCCAGCAGCTCTGGGATTGAGGGGGACAGGGGGCCCGGCTACACCTTC	CASSSGIEGDRGPGYTF
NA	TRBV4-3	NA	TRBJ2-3	TGCGCCAGCAGCCAAAGCCCGGGAACCACAGATACGCAGTATTTT	CASSQSPGTTDTQYF
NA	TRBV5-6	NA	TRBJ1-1	TGTGCCAGCAGCTTGGGACCGAACACTGAAGCTTTCTTT	CASSLGPNTEAFF
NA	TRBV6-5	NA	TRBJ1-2	TGTGCCAGCAGTTACACAGGGAAGGCGTATGGCTACACCTTC	CASSYTGKAYGYTF
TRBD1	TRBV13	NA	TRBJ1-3	TGTGCCAGCACAGGGGGTTTTGGAAACACCATATATTTT	CASTGGFGNTIYF
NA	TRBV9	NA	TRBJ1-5	TGTGCCAGCAGCGCCGCCGGGGACGAAGGGCCCCAGCATTTT	CASSAAGDEGPQHF
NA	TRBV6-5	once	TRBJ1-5	TGTGCCAGCAAAAAAGGAATCACCTATAATCAGCCCCAGCATTTT	CASKKGITYNQPQHF
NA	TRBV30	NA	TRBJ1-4	TGTGCCTGGAGTCTCTCGGAAAAACTGTTTTTT	CAWSLSEKLFF
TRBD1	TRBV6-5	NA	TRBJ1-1	TGTGCCAGCAGCTCCGGGACAGGGTCTAGAGCTTTCTTT	CASSSGTGSRAFF
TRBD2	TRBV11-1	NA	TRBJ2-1	TGTGCCAGCAGCAGGCGGACTAGCGGGGGGTACAATGAGCAGTTCTTC	CASSRRTSGGYNEQFF